The source of this T cell receptor beta chain is a study of blood T cell repertoires in COVID-19. Study details: Researchers got acute and convalescent COVID-19 samples from the United States, Italy and Spain. PBMCs, B-cell-depleted T cells, or T cells were the source of the cDNA or gDNA that made up the material.

In the original workflow: Amplification from reference gene primers served as the basis for estimated nucleated cell counts. Here immunoSEQ multiplex PCR was the method, and the copy in TCRdb shows in-frame clones only, minus some. That table is the source of V, J and clone size, and D and trimming were worked out from the DNA. The table records roughly 80,000 clones, 80% to 85% of them present only once. Trimming at V came to 3 bases and at J to 8 bases, leaving 9 bases not matched to a gene. Germline CDR1 SGHTA, CDR2 FQGTGA. The CDR3 spans 14 residues. The TCR sequence derives from a man older than 75 with acute or convalescent COVID-19. The sequenced material came from peripheral blood. This rearrangement joins TRBV7-3 to TRBJ1-2; 7 nucleotides agree with TRBD1. CDR3 residues: CASSFGGQDGGYTF. The CDR3 DNA is TGTGCCAGCAGCTTCGGTGGACAGGACGGGGGCTACACCTTC.